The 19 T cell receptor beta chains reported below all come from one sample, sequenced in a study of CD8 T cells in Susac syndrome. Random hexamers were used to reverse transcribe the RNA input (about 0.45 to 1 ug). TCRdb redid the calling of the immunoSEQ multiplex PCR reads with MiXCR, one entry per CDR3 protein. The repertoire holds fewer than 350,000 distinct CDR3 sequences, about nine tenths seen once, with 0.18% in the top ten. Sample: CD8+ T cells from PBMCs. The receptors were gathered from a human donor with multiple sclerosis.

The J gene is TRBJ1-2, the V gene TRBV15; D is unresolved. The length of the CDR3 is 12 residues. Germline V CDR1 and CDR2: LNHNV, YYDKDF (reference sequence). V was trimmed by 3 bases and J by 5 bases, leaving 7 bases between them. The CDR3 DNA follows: TGTGCCACCAGCAGGAATACGTATGGCTACACCTTC. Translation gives CATSRNTYGYTF.

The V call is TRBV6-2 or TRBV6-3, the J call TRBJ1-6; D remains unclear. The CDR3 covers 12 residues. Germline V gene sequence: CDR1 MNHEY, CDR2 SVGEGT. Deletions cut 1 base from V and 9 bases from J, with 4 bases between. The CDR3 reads CASSYWGSPLHF. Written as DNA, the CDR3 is TGTGCCAGCAGTTACTGGGGTTCACCCCTCCACTTT.

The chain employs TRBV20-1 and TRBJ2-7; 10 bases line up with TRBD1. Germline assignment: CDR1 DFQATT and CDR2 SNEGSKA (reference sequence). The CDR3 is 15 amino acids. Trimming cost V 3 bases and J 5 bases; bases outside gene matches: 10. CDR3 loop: CSARRATGGLDEQYF. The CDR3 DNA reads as TGCAGTGCTAGGCGCGCGACAGGGGGCCTGGACGAGCAGTACTTC.

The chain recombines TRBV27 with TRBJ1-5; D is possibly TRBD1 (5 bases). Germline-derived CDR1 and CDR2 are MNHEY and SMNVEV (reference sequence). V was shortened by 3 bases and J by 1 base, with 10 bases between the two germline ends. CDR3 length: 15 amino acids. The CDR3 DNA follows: TGTGCCAGCAGTTTGTGGGGGAGAAGCAATCAGCCCCAGCATTTT. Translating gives CASSLWGRSNQPQHF.

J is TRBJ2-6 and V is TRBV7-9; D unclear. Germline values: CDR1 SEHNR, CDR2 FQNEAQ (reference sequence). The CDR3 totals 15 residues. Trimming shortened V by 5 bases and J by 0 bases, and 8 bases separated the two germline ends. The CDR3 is CASSPRLSGANVLTF. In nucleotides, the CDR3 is TGTGCCAGCAGCCCTCGGCTCTCTGGGGCCAACGTCCTGACTTTC.

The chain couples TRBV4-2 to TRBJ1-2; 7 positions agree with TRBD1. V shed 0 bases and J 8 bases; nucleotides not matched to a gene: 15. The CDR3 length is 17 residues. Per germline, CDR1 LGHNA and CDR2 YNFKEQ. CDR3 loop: CASSQESTTGKTIGYTF. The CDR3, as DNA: TGTGCCAGCAGCCAAGAGAGCACGACAGGGAAGACTATCGGCTACACCTTC.

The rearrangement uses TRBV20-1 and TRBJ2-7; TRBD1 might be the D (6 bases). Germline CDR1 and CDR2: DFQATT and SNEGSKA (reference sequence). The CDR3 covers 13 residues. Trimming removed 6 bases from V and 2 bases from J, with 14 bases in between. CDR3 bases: TGCAGTGCCACCAGGACAGCTACCTACGAGCAGTACTTC. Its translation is CSATRTATYEQYF.

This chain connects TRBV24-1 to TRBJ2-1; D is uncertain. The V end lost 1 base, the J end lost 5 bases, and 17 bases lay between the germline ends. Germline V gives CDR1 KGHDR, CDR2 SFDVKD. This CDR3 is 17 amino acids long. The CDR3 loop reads CATSDFPAGTTHNEQFF. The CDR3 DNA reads TGTGCCACCAGTGATTTTCCCGCTGGTACTACCCACAATGAGCAGTTCTTC.

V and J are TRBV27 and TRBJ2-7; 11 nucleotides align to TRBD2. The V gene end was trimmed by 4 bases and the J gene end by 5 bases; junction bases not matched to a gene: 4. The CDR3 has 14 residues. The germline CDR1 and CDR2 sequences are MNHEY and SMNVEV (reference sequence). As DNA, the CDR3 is TGTGCCAGCAGTTCGGGACTAGCGGTAAACGAGCAGTACTTC. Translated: CASSSGLAVNEQYF.

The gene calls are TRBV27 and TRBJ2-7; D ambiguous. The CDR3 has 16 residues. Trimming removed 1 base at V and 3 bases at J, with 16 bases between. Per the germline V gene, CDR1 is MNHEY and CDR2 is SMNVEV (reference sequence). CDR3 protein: CASSLFSGRSDYEQYF. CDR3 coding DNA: TGTGCCAGCAGTTTATTCTCCGGTCGGTCCGACTACGAGCAGTACTTC.

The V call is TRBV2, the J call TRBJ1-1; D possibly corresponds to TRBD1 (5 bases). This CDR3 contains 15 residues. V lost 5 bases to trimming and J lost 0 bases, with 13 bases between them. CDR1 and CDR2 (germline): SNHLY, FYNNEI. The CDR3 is CASSRGEVLNTEAFF. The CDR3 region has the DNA TGTGCCAGCAGTAGGGGAGAAGTTCTGAACACTGAAGCTTTCTTT.

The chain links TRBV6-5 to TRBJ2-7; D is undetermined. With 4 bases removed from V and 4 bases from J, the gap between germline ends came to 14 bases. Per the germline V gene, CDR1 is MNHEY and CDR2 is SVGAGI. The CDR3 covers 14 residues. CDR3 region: CASSSFDGKYEQYF. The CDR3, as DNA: TGTGCCAGCAGTTCCTTTGACGGTAAATACGAGCAGTACTTC.

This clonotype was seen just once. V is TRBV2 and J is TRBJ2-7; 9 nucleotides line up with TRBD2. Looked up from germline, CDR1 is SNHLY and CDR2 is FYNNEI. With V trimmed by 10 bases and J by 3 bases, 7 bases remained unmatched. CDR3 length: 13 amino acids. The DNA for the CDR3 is TGTGCCATCAGGACTAGCGTGAACTACGAGCAGTACTTC. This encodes CAIRTSVNYEQYF.

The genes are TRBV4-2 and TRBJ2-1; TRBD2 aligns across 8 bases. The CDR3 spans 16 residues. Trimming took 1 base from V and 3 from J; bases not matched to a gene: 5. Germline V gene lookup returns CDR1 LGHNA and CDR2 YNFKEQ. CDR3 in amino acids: CASSQVGAGDYNEQFF. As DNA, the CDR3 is TGTGCCAGCAGCCAAGTTGGAGCGGGAGACTACAATGAGCAGTTCTTC.

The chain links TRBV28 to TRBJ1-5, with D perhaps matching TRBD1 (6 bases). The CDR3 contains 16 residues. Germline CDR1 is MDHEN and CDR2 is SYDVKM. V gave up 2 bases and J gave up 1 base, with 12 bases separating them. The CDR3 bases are TGTGCCAGCAGTTTAATCGGGGGGGCCAGCAATCAGCCCCAGCATTTT. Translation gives CASSLIGGASNQPQHF.

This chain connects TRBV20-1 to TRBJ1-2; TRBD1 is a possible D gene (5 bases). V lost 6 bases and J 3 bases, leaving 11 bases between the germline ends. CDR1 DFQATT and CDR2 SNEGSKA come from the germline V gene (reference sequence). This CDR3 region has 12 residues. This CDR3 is CSARDSYYGYTF. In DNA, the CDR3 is TGCAGTGCCCGTGACAGTTACTATGGCTACACCTTC.

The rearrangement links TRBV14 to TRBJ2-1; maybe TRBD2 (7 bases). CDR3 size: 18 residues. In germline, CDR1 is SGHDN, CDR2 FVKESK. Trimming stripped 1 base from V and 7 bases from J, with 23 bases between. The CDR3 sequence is CASSQGPSGTFTGNEQFF. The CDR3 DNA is TGTGCCAGCAGCCAAGGCCCCAGCGGGACATTCACCGGGAATGAGCAGTTCTTC.

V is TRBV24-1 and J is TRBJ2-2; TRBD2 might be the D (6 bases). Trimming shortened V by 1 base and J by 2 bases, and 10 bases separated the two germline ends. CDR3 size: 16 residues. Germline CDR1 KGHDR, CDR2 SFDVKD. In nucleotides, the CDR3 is TGTGCCACCAGTGATTTAGGAGGGGTCAACACCGGGGAGCTGTTTTTT. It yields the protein CATSDLGGVNTGELFF.

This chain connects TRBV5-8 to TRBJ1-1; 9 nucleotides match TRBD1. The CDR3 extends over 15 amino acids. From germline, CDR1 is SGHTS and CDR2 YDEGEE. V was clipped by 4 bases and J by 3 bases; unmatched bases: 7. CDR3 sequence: CASSGNRGLDTEAFF. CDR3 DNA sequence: TGTGCCAGCAGCGGTAACAGGGGGCTTGACACTGAAGCTTTCTTT.